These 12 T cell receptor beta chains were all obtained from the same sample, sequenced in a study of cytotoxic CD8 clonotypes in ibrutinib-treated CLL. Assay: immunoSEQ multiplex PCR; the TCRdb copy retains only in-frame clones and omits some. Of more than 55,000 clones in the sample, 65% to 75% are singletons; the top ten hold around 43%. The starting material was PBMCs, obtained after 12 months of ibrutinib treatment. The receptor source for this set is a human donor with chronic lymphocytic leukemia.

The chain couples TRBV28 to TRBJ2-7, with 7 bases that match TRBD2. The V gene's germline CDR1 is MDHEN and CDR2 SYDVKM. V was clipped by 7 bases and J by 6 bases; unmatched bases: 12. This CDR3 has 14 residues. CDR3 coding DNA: TGTGCCAGCACCCCTAGCGGACTAGACCGCGAGCAGTACTTC. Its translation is CASTPSGLDREQYF.

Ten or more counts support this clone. In DNA, the CDR3 is TGTGCCAGCAGGGCAGTCTACGAGCAGTACTTC. This sequence encodes CASRAVYEQYF. The chain uses TRBV2 and TRBJ2-7, with no clear D. The V end was cut by 6 bases, the J end by 3 bases, with 6 bases between. The CDR3 runs 11 residues. Germline CDR1 and CDR2: SNHLY and FYNNEI.

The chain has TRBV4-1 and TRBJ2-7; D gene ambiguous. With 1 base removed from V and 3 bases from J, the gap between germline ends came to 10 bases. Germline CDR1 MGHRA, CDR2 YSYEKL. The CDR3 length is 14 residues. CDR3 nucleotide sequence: TGCGCCAGCAGCCAAGCGTTCGGCAGCTACGAGCAGTACTTC. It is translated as CASSQAFGSYEQYF.

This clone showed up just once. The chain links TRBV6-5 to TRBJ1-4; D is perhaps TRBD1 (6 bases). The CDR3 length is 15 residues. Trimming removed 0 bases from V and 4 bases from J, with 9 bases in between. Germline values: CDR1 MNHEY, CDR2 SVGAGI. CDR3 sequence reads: CASSYSGAVNEKLFF. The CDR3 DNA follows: TGTGCCAGCAGTTACTCGGGGGCGGTTAATGAAAAACTGTTTTTT.

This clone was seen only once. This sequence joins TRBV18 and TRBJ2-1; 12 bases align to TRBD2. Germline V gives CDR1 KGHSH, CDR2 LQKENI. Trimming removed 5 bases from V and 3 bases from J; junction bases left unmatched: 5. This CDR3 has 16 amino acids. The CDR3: CASSYLAGGRYNEQFF. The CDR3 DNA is TGTGCCAGCTCATATCTAGCGGGAGGGCGCTACAATGAGCAGTTCTTC.

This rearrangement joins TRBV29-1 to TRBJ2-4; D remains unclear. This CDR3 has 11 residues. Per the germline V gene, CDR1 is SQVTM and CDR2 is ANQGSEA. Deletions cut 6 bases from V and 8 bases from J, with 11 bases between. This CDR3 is CSVKEFHIQYF. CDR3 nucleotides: TGCAGCGTAAAGGAGTTCCACATTCAGTACTTC.

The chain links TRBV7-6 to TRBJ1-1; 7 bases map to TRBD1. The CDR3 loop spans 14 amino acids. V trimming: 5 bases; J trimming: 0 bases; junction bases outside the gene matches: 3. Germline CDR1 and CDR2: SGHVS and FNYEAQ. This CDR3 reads CASSPGTVNTEAFF. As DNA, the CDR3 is TGTGCCAGCAGCCCAGGGACAGTGAACACTGAAGCTTTCTTT.

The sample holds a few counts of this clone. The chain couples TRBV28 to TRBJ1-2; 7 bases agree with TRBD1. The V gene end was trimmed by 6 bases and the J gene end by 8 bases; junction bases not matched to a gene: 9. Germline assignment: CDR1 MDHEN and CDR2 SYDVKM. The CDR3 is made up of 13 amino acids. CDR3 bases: TGTGCCAGCAGGGCCCCGACAGGGCAGGGCTACACCTTC. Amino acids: CASRAPTGQGYTF.

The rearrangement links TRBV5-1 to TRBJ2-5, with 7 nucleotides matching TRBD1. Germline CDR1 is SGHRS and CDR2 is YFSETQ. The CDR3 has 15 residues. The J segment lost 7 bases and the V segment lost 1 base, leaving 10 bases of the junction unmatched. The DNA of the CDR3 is TGCGCCAGCAGCTTGAGTTCAGGGCCAGGGGGGACCCAGTACTTC. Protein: CASSLSSGPGGTQYF.

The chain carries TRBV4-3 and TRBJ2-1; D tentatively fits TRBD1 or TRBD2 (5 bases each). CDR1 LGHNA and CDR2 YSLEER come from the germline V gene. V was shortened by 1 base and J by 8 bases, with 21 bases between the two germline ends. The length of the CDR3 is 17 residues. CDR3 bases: TGCGCCAGCAGCCAAGGCCCCTCGGGGCCGGCCTTGGATGAGCAGTTCTTC. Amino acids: CASSQGPSGPALDEQFF.

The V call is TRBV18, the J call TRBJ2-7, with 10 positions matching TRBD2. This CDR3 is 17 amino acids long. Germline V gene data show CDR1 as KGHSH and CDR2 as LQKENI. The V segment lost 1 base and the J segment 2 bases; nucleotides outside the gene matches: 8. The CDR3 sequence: CASSPRALAGDTYEQYF. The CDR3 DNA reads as TGTGCCAGCTCACCACGGGCTCTAGCGGGGGATACCTACGAGCAGTACTTC.

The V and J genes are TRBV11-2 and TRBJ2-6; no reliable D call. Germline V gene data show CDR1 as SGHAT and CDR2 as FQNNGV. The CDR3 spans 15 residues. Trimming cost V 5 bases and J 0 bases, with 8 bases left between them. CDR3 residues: CASSPFLSGANVLTF. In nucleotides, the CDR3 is TGTGCCAGCAGCCCATTTCTCTCTGGGGCCAACGTCCTGACTTTC.